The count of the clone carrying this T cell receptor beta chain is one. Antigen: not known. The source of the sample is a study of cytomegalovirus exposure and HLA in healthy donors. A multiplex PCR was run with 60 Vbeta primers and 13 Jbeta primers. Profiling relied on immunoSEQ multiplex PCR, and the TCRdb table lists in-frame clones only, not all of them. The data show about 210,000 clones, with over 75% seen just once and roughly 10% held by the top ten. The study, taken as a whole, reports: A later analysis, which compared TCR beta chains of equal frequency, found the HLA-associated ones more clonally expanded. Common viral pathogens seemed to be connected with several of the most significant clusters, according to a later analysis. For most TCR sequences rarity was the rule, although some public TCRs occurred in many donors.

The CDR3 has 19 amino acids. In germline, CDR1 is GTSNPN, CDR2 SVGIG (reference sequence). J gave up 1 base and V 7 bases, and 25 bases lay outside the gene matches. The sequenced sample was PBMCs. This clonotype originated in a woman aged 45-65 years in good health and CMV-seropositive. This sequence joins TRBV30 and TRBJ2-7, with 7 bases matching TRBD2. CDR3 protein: CAFQPGGGTQGFKSYEQYF. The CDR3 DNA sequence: TGTGCCTTCCAACCGGGGGGTGGGACGCAGGGCTTCAAATCCTACGAGCAGTACTTC.